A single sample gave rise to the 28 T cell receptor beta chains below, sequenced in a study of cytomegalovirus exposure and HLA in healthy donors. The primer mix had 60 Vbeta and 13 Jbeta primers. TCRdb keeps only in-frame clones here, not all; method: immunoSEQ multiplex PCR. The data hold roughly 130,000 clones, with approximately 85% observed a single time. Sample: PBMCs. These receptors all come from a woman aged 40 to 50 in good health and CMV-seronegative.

The DNA for the CDR3 is TGTGCCAGCAGCTCCCATCGGGGACTAGCGACCCTAGATACGCAGTATTTT. Translating it yields CASSSHRGLATLDTQYF. This chain links TRBV9 with TRBJ2-3; TRBD2 aligns across 10 bases. The V gene end was trimmed by 4 bases and the J gene end by 5 bases; junction bases not matched to a gene: 13. The CDR3 length is 17 residues. Germline V CDR1 and CDR2: SGDLS, YYNGEE.

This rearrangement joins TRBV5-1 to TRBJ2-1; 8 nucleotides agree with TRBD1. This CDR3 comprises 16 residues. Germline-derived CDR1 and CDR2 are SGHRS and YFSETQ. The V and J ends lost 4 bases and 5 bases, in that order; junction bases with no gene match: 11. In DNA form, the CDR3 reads TGCGCCAGCAGCCCATCTGACAGGGGATGGGACAATGAGCAGTTCTTC. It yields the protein CASSPSDRGWDNEQFF. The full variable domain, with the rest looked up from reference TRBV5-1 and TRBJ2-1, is KAGVTQTPRYLIKTRGQQVTLSCSPISGHRSVSWYQQTPGQGLQFLFEYFSETQRNKGNFPGRFSGRQFSNSRSEMNVSTLELGDSALYLCASSPSDRGWDNEQFFGPGTRLTVL.

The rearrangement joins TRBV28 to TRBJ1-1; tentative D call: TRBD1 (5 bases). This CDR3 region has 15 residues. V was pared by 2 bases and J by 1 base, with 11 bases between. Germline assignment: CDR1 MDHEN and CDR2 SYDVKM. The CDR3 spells CASSLRRGGNTEAFF. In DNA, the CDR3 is TGTGCCAGCAGTTTAAGAAGGGGAGGGAACACTGAAGCTTTCTTT.

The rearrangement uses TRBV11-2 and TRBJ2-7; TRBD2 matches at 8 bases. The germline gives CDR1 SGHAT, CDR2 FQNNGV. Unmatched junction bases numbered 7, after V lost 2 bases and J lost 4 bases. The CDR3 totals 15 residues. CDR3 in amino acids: CASSLLVTSVYEQYF. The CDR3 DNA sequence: TGTGCCAGCAGCTTACTTGTGACTAGCGTGTACGAGCAGTACTTC.

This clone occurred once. CDR3 in DNA: TGTGCCAGCAGCCCTCGAATGGGGGGGAATAGCAATCAGCCCCAGCATTTT. It is translated as CASSPRMGGNSNQPQHF. The V and J genes are TRBV13 and TRBJ1-5; D perhaps matches TRBD1 (5 bases). V was pared by 5 bases and J by 0 bases, with 17 bases between. This CDR3 has 17 residues. Germline V gene data show CDR1 as PRHDT and CDR2 as FYEKMQ (reference sequence). The full variable domain, its missing parts supplied by reference TRBV13 and TRBJ1-5, is AAGVIQSPRHLIKEKRETATLKCYPIPRHDTVYWYQQGPGQDPQFLISFYEKMQSDKGSIPDRFSAQQFSDYHSELNMSSLELGDSALYFCASSPRMGGNSNQPQHFGDGTRLSIL.

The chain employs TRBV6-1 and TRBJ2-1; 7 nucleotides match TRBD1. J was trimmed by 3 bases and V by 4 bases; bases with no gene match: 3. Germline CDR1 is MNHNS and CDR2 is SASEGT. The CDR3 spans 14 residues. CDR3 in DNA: TGTGCCAGCAGTGGACAGGGCAACTACAATGAGCAGTTCTTC. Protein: CASSGQGNYNEQFF.

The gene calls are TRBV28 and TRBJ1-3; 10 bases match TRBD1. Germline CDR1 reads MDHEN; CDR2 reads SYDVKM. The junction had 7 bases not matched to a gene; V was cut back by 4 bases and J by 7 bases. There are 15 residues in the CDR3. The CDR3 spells CASSSPGQGHNTIYF. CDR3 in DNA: TGTGCCAGCAGTTCTCCGGGACAGGGGCATAACACCATATATTTT.

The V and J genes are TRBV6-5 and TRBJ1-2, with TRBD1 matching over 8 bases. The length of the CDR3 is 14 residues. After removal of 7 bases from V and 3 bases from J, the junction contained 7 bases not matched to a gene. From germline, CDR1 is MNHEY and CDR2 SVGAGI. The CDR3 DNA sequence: TGTGCCAGCAACCGAAACAGGGGGGACTATGGCTACACCTTC. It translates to CASNRNRGDYGYTF.

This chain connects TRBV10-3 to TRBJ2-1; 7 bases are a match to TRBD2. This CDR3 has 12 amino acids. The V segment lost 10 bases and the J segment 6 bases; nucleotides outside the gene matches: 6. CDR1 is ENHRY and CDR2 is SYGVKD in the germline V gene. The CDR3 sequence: CATGVAGNEQFF. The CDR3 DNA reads TGTGCCACCGGGGTAGCGGGCAATGAGCAGTTCTTC.

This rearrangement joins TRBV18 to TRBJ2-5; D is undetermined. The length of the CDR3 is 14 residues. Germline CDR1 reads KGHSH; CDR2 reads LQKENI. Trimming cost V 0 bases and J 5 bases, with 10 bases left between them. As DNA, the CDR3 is TGTGCCAGCTCACCACCGCGGAGTTTCGAGACCCAGTACTTC. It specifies CASSPPRSFETQYF. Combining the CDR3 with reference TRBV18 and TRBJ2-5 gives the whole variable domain NAGVMQNPRHLVRRRGQEARLRCSPMKGHSHVYWYRQLPEEGLKFMVYLQKENIIDESGMPKERFSAEFPKEGPSILRIQQVVRGDSAAYFCASSPPRSFETQYFGPGTRLLVL.

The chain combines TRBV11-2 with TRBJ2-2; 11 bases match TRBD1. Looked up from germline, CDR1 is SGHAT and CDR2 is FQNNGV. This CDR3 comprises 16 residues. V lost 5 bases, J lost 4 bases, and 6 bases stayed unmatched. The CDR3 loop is CASSHSGTGGTGELFF. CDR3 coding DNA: TGTGCCAGCAGCCATTCTGGGACAGGGGGCACCGGGGAGCTGTTTTTT. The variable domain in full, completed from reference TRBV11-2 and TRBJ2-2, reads EAGVAQSPRYKIIEKRQSVAFWCNPISGHATLYWYQQILGQGPKLLIQFQNNGVVDDSQLPKDRFSAERLKGVDSTLKIQPAKLEDSAVYLCASSHSGTGGTGELFFGEGSRLTVL.

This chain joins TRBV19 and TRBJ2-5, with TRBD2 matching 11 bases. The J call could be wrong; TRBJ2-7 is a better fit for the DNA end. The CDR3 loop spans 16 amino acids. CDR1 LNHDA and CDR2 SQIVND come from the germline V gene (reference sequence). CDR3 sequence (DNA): TGTGCCAGTAGTACACCAACTAGCGGGAGCTCCTACGAGCAGTACTTC. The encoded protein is CASSTPTSGSSYEQYF.

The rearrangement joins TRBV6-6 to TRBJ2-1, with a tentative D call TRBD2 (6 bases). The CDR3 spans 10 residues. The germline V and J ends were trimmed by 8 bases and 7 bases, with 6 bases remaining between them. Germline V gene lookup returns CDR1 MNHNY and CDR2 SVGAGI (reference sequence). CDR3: CASGGNEQFF. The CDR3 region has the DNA TGTGCCAGCGGGGGGAATGAGCAGTTCTTC.

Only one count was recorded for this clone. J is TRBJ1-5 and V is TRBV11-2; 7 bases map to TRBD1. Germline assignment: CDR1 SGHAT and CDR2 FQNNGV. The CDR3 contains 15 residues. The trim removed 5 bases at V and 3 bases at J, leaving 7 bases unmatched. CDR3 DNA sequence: TGTGCCAGCAGCCCCGGGGGACAGTTCAATCAGCCCCAGCATTTT. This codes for CASSPGGQFNQPQHF.

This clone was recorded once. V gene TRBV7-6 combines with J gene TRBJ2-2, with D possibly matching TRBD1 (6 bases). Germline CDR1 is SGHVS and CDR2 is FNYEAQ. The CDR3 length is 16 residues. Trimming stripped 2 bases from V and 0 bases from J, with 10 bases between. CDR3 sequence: CASSLNPGANTGELFF. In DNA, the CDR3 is TGTGCCAGCAGCTTAAACCCAGGGGCGAACACCGGGGAGCTGTTTTTT.

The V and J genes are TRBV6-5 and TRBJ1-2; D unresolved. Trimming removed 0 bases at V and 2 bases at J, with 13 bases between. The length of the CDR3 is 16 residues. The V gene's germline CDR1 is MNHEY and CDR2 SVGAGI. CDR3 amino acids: CASSYSTATGNYGYTF. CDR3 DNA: TGTGCCAGCAGTTACTCGACCGCGACGGGGAACTATGGCTACACCTTC.

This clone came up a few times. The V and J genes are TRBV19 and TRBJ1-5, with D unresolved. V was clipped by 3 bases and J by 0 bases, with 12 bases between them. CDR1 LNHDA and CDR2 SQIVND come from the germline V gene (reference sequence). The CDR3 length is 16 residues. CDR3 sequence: CASSISVVDSNQPQHF. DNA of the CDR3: TGTGCCAGTAGTATCAGCGTCGTAGATAGCAATCAGCCCCAGCATTTT. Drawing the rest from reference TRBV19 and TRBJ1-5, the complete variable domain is DGGITQSPKYLFRKEGQNVTLSCEQNLNHDAMYWYRQDPGQGLRLIYYSQIVNDFQKGDIAEGYSVSREKKESFPLTVTSAQKNPTAFYLCASSISVVDSNQPQHFGDGTRLSIL.

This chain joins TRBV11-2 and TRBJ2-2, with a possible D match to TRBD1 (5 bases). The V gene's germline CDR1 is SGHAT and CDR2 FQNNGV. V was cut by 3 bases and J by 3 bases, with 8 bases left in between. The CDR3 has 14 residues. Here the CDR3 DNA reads TGTGCCAGCAGCTTTTCACAGGACACCGGGGAGCTGTTTTTT. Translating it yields CASSFSQDTGELFF.

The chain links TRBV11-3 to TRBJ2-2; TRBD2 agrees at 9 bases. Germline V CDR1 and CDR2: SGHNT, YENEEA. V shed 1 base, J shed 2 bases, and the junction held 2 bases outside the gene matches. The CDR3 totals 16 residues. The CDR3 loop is CASSLGLAENTGELFF. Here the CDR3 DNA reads TGTGCCAGCAGCTTAGGACTAGCGGAAAACACCGGGGAGCTGTTTTTT.

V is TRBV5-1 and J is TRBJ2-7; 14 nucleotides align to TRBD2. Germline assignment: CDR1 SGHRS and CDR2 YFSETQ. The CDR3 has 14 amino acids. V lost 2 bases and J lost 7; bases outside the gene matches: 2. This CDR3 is CASSFGTSGREQYF. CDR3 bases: TGCGCCAGCAGCTTCGGGACTAGCGGGAGAGAGCAGTACTTC. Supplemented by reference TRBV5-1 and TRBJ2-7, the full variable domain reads KAGVTQTPRYLIKTRGQQVTLSCSPISGHRSVSWYQQTPGQGLQFLFEYFSETQRNKGNFPGRFSGRQFSNSRSEMNVSTLELGDSALYLCASSFGTSGREQYFGPGTRLTVT.

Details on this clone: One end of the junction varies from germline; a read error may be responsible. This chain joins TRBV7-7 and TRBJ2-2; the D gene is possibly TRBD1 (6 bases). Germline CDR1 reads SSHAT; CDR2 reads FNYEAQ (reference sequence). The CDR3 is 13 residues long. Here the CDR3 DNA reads TGTGCTAGCAGCGCCACAGGGCGCGGGGAGCTGTTTTTT. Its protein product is CASSATGRGELFF.

CDR3 sequence (DNA): TGTGCCAGCAGCTTGACAGGGGATCAAGAGACCCAGTACTTC. Its translation is CASSLTGDQETQYF. V and J are TRBV5-4 and TRBJ2-5; 7 bases agree with TRBD1. The CDR3 spans 14 residues. Trimming cost V 1 base and J 2 bases; bases outside gene matches: 2. In germline, CDR1 is SGHNT, CDR2 YYREEE (reference sequence).

CDR3 amino acids: CARGQPNSNQPQHF. The CDR3 DNA reads TGTGCCAGGGGACAGCCCAATAGCAATCAGCCCCAGCATTTT. The chain employs TRBV2 and TRBJ1-5; 7 bases align to TRBD1. Trimming removed 9 bases from V and 0 bases from J; junction bases left unmatched: 5. Looked up from germline, CDR1 is SNHLY and CDR2 is FYNNEI. The CDR3 sequence is 14 residues long. Full variable domain (outside the CDR3, taken from reference TRBV2 and TRBJ1-5): EPEVTQTPSHQVTQMGQEVILRCVPISNHLYFYWYRQILGQKVEFLVSFYNNEISEKSEIFDDQFSVERPDGSNFTLKIRSTKLEDSAMYFCARGQPNSNQPQHFGDGTRLSIL.

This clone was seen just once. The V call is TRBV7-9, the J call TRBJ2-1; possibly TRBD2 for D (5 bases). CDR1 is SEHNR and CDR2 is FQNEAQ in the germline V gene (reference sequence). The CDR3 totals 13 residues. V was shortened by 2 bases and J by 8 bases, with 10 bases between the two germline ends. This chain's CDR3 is CASSLLASHEQFF. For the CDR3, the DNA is TGTGCCAGCAGCTTACTCGCTAGCCATGAGCAGTTCTTC.

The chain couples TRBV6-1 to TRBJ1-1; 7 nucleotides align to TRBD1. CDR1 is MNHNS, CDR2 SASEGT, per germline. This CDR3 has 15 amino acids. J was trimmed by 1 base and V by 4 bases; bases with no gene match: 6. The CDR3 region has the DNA TGTGCCAGCAGTGGGGCAGGGGGAGCGAACACTGAAGCTTTCTTT. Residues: CASSGAGGANTEAFF.

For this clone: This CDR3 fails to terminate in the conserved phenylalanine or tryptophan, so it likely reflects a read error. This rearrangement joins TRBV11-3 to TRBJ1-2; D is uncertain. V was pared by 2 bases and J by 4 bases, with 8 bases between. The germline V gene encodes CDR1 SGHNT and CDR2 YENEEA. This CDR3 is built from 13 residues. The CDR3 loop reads CASSLPGFYGYTS. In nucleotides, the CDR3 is TGTGCCAGCAGCTTACCAGGATTCTATGGCTACACCTCC.

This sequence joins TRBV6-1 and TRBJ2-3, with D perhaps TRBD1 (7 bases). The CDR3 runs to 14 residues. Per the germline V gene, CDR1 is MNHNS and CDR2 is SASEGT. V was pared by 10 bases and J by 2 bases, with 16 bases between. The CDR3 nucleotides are TGTGCCACCCCCGCGGGACAGCCCACAGATACGCAGTATTTT. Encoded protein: CATPAGQPTDTQYF.

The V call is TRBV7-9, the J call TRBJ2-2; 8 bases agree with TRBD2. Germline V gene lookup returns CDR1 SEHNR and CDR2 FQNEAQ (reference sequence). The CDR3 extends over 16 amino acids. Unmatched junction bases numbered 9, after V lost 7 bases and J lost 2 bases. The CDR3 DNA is TGTGCCAGCAAGAGGGGCACTAGCGGAAACACCGGGGAGCTGTTTTTT. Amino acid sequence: CASKRGTSGNTGELFF.